A selection of T cell receptor beta chains follows, all from one sample in a study of blood T cell repertoires in COVID-19. The table came from immunoSEQ multiplex PCR; TCRdb's copy has only in-frame clones and leaves some out. The repertoire includes about 190,000 clones, 88% of them detected once, and approximately 1.1% sits in the top ten. Sequencing used peripheral blood. The receptors come from a man aged 25 to 40 with acute or convalescent COVID-19. Each CDR3 is given with its conserved first and last residue. D genes are given only for firm matches. Not every row has a clone size; where given, it reads once, few, many or a size class.

cdr3_nt cdr3_aa j_call v_call clone_size d_call
TGTGCCAGCAGCTTAGCCTCTTCCTACGAGCAGTACTTC CASSLASSYEQYF TRBJ2-7 TRBV13 . .
TGTGCCAGCAGTTACTCCTACAGGATGGCCAATGAGCAGTTCTTC CASSYSYRMANEQFF TRBJ2-1 TRBV6-5 . .
TGTGCCAGCAGCCCAACTGGGACGGGAGACTTC CASSPTGTGDF TRBJ1-2 TRBV7-9 . .
TGTGCCAGTAGGGACAGGGATTCCTCTGGGGCCAACGTCCTGACTTTC CASRDRDSSGANVLTF TRBJ2-6 TRBV6-9 once TRBD1
TGCGCCAGCAGCTTGACAGGGACAGATACGCAGTATTTT CASSLTGTDTQYF TRBJ2-3 TRBV5-1 . .
TGTGCCAGCAGCCAATTTCAGCGTGGGTACCAAGAGACCCAGTACTTC CASSQFQRGYQETQYF TRBJ2-5 TRBV3-1/TRBV3-2 many .
TGTGCCAGCAGCGTGGGAGTGGACAGGCGCTCCCCCTACGAGCAGTACTTC CASSVGVDRRSPYEQYF TRBJ2-7 TRBV9 . TRBD1
TGTGCCAGCTTTTCTAACCAAAAACTGTTTTTT CASFSNQKLFF TRBJ1-4 TRBV19 once .
TGTGCCAGCAGCCCCGGACAGGGGTGGACTGAAGCTTTCTTT CASSPGQGWTEAFF TRBJ1-1 TRBV14 once TRBD1
TGTGCCAGCAGCCAGGGGGGGAACACTGAAGCTTTCTTT CASSQGGNTEAFF TRBJ1-1 TRBV14 . .
TGTGCCAGCAGTGAAGCCTTCACAGGGGAACGCAATGAGCAGTTCTTC CASSEAFTGERNEQFF TRBJ2-1 TRBV6-1 . TRBD1
TGTGCCAGCAGAGGAGGAATGGTGGACACCATATATTTT CASRGGMVDTIYF TRBJ1-3 TRBV9 . .
TGTGCCACCCACACTCAGGGGAACGGGGAGCTGTTTTTT CATHTQGNGELFF TRBJ2-2 TRBV15 . .
TGTGCCAGCTCGGACAGACCCAATCAGCCCCAGCATTTT CASSDRPNQPQHF TRBJ1-5 TRBV28 . .
TGTGCCAGCAGTTTCACTAGCGTTGAGCAAGAGACCCAGTACTTC CASSFTSVEQETQYF TRBJ2-5 TRBV27 . TRBD2
TGTGCCAGCTCACTCGGGACAGGGGGGCAAGAGCAGTACTTC CASSLGTGGQEQYF TRBJ2-7 TRBV18 . TRBD1
TGTGCCAGCAGTCCGTCTTGGGGACAGGGGTCCGGAAACACCATATATTTT CASSPSWGQGSGNTIYF TRBJ1-3 TRBV27 once TRBD1
TGTGCCAGCAGCTCGGCGGGGGCCCAAGAGACCCAGTACTTC CASSSAGAQETQYF TRBJ2-5 TRBV7-2 once .
TGTGCCAGCAGGAAACTACTAGCGGGCACAGATACGCAGTATTTT CASRKLLAGTDTQYF TRBJ2-3 TRBV27 . TRBD2
TGTGCCAGCAGCACAACAGGGACCCAGTACTTC CASSTTGTQYF TRBJ2-5 TRBV7-9 . .
TGTGCCAGCAGTCTCGGCAGGGGGAGAAATTCACCCCTCCACTTT CASSLGRGRNSPLHF TRBJ1-6 TRBV6-5 . TRBD1
TGTGCTAGTGGTCTGTACGCCGGGACAGGGATTAATCAGCCCCAGCATTTT CASGLYAGTGINQPQHF TRBJ1-5 TRBV12-5 . TRBD1
TGTGCCAGCAGTGAGAGAGCGGGGGGTTGGGGTAGCTACTCCTACAATGAGCAGTTCTTC CASSERAGGWGSYSYNEQFF TRBJ2-1 TRBV6-1 . TRBD2
TGTGCCAGCAGACATAACCGGGACAGGGGGCTCTCCGATACGCAGTATTTT CASRHNRDRGLSDTQYF TRBJ2-3 TRBV28 . TRBD1
TGTGCCAGCAGCGTCACAGGGGGTATCATTTCGGGCTACACCTTC CASSVTGGIISGYTF TRBJ1-2 TRBV7-2 . TRBD1
TGCGCCAGCAGCGAAACAGTTAATCAGCCCCAGCATTTT CASSETVNQPQHF TRBJ1-5 TRBV5-1 . .
TGTGCCAGCAGCCGGCGGGGTGAGCAGTACTTC CASSRRGEQYF TRBJ2-7 TRBV13 few .
TGTGCCAGCAGCGTAGTAGAGGGGGGGCCCACAGATACGCAGTATTTT CASSVVEGGPTDTQYF TRBJ2-3 TRBV9 . .
TGTGCCAGCAGTTTAGGGCAGGGGCTACCTGCTGGCTACACCTTC CASSLGQGLPAGYTF TRBJ1-2 TRBV28 . .
TGTGCCAGCAGCCGACAGGTGTACTCCTACGAGCAGTACTTC CASSRQVYSYEQYF TRBJ2-7 TRBV7-8 . .
TGTGCCAGCAGCCGGGACAGCGGGAACTATGGCTACACCTTC CASSRDSGNYGYTF TRBJ1-2 TRBV2 . TRBD1
TGTGCCAGCAGCCCTTCAGGTGTGAATGAAAAACTGTTTTTT CASSPSGVNEKLFF TRBJ1-4 TRBV4-2 . .
TGTGCCAGCAGTGACGGACTAAGCACAGATACGCAGTATTTT CASSDGLSTDTQYF TRBJ2-3 TRBV6-4 many .
TGTGCCAGCTCACCGGACAGGGGAGGGCAGCCCCAGCATTTT CASSPDRGGQPQHF TRBJ1-5 TRBV18 . TRBD1
TGTGCCAGCAGCTCTGGAGGGGCGGGAGTAGTCGAGCAGTACTTC CASSSGGAGVVEQYF TRBJ2-7 TRBV11-3 . TRBD2
TGTGCCAGCAGTTCGACAGGGGCAGATGGCTACACCTTC CASSSTGADGYTF TRBJ1-2 TRBV3-1/TRBV3-2 . TRBD1
TGTGCCAGCAGCGTTTCTAGCGGGGGTGTCTACGAGCAGTACTTC CASSVSSGGVYEQYF TRBJ2-7 TRBV9 . TRBD2
TGTGCCTGGAGTCGTGAAGCGAAGGAAAAACTGTTTTTT CAWSREAKEKLFF TRBJ1-4 TRBV30 . .
TGTGCCTGGAGTGTACGGGGTAGCGGGGTTTTTAATGAGCAGTTCTTC CAWSVRGSGVFNEQFF TRBJ2-1 TRBV30 . TRBD2
TGCGCCAGCAGTGAGAGGTCAGTTTCTGAGACGGGGGGCCACGAGCAGTACTTC CASSERSVSETGGHEQYF TRBJ2-7 TRBV10-2 . .
TGTGCCAGCTCTCGACTAGCGGGAGGACATACAGATACGCAGTATTTT CASSRLAGGHTDTQYF TRBJ2-3 TRBV7-3 . TRBD2
TGTGCCAGCAGCTTAGCGCGGGGTTTTGGTCAGCCCCAGCATTTT CASSLARGFGQPQHF TRBJ1-5 TRBV7-2 . .
TGTGCCTGGAGTCGGACTAGCGGGAGTTACAATGAGCAGTTCTTC CAWSRTSGSYNEQFF TRBJ2-1 TRBV30 . TRBD2
TGTGCCACCGCCGCATTGGGGGGAAGGACTGAAGCTTTCTTT CATAALGGRTEAFF TRBJ1-1 TRBV15 . .
TGTGCCAGCAGTGACCGTCCAGGGTCGGACACCGGGGAGCTGTTTTTT CASSDRPGSDTGELFF TRBJ2-2 TRBV6-4 . .